This entry is about one T cell receptor (beta chain). These data are taken from a study of control samples from healthy donors and cancer patients. The protocol was immunoSEQ multiplex PCR, while the TCRdb copy is restricted to in-frame clones and leaves out a portion. The table includes tens of thousands of clones, 65% to 90% detected once. The CDR3 consists of 17 residues. Trimming stripped 0 bases from V and 5 bases from J, with 20 bases between. Germline CDR1 SGHDN, CDR2 FVKESK. The material sequenced was blood. The chain has TRBV14 and TRBJ2-7; D may be TRBD2 (6 bases). The TCR originated in a man aged 35-49 years in good health. CDR3 protein: CASSQEPLGGNRHEQYF. Here the CDR3 DNA reads TGTGCCAGCAGCCAAGAACCCCTGGGCGGGAACCGTCACGAGCAGTACTTC.